Listed here are 9 T cell receptor beta chains from one sample, sequenced in a study of glioma-infiltrating T cells. The iRepertoire nested amplicon-rescue multiplex PCR amplified TCR alpha and beta CDR3s from RNA. TCRdb re-derived calls from the multiplex PCR reads in MiXCR, one entry per CDR3 protein. The sample lists tens of thousands of distinct CDR3 sequences; around a quarter were seen once. The sample comprised glioma tissue, nonneoplastic brain tissue, or PBMCs (not recorded which). The receptors come from a human donor with low-grade glioma or glioblastoma, undergoing nonglioma brain surgery, or in good health (not recorded which).

This clonotype has only a few counts. V gene TRBV6-4 combines with J gene TRBJ2-2; the match to TRBD2 covers 7 bases. This CDR3 region has 14 residues. Germline CDR1 and CDR2: MRHNA and SNTAGT. Losses at the gene ends were 4 bases for V and 9 bases for J; bases not matched to a gene: 8. Written as DNA, the CDR3 is TGTGCCAGCAGTGTCGGGACTACTCCTAGGGAGCTGTTTTTT. The encoded protein is CASSVGTTPRELFF.

This clonotype occurred many times. The gene calls are TRBV5-4 and TRBJ1-2; D unresolved. The V and J ends lost 0 bases and 0 bases respectively, with 9 bases between them. This CDR3 comprises 15 residues. CDR1 SGHNT and CDR2 YYREEE come from the germline V gene (reference sequence). This CDR3 reads CASSLEGRPNYGYTF. For the CDR3, the DNA is TGTGCCAGCAGCTTGGAGGGCAGACCTAACTATGGCTACACCTTC.

In regard to this clonotype: The CDR3 ends on some other residue instead of the conserved phenylalanine or tryptophan, so this is likely a read error. Because the CDR3's place on the DNA is in doubt, the DNA is left out and the CDR3 is given as listed by TCRdb. The J gene is TRBJ2-7, the V gene TRBV11-2; TRBD1 was called by the table and not checked on the DNA. Germline CDR1 is SGHAT and CDR2 is FQNNGV. Ends included, the CDR3 has 13 residues. This chain's CDR3 is CASSLEDGTAPFS.

This clonotype was recorded many times. DNA of the CDR3: TGTGCCAGCAGTTACTCGCGCGGGAACCAACACTACGAGCAGTACTTC. It specifies CASSYSRGNQHYEQYF. The V and J genes are TRBV6-6 and TRBJ2-7; the D gene is possibly TRBD2 (6 bases). Germline CDR1 and CDR2: MNHNY and SVGAGI (reference sequence). V lost 0 bases and J 3 bases, leaving 15 bases between the germline ends. CDR3 size: 16 residues.

This clonotype occurred many times. The chain employs TRBV18 and TRBJ1-1; D gene unclear. Trimming cost V 6 bases and J 3 bases, with 11 bases left between them. From germline, CDR1 is KGHSH and CDR2 LQKENI. The CDR3 has 13 amino acids. In DNA form, the CDR3 reads TGTGCCAGCTCCCTAGACGGAGACACTGAAGCTTTCTTT. The encoded protein is CASSLDGDTEAFF.

This clonotype showed up many times. The chain joins TRBV4-1 to TRBJ1-2; 8 nucleotides line up with TRBD1. Trimming took 4 bases from V and 5 from J; bases not matched to a gene: 6. The CDR3 is 14 amino acids. Per the germline V gene, CDR1 is MGHRA and CDR2 is YSYEKL. CDR3 in amino acids: CASSPGQGRYGYTF. CDR3 bases: TGCGCCAGCAGCCCAGGACAGGGTAGATATGGCTACACCTTC.

This clonotype has a handful of counts. This chain joins TRBV12-3 or TRBV12-4 and TRBJ2-3; D tentatively reads TRBD1 or TRBD2 (7 bases each). The CDR3 extends over 16 amino acids. V lost 6 bases and J 5 bases, leaving 21 bases between the germline ends. CDR3 nucleotide sequence: TGTGCCAGCAGCCCGACAGGGACTGGGGAGGGAGATACGCAGTATTTT. This encodes CASSPTGTGEGDTQYF.

This clonotype was found many times. The chain links TRBV10-2 to TRBJ2-3; 10 bases align to TRBD2. From germline, CDR1 is WSHSY and CDR2 SAAADI. The CDR3 covers 18 residues. With V trimmed by 4 bases and J by 3 bases, 13 bases remained unmatched. CDR3 protein: CASSGLAGAGLGTDTQYF. DNA of the CDR3: TGCGCCAGCAGTGGTCTAGCGGGAGCCGGCTTGGGTACAGATACGCAGTATTTT.

The rearrangement joins TRBV15 to TRBJ1-1; the D gene is possibly TRBD1 (5 bases). V lost 4 bases, J lost 2 bases, and 17 bases lay in between. This CDR3 spans 16 amino acids. The germline V gene encodes CDR1 LNHNV and CDR2 YYDKDF (reference sequence). The CDR3: CATSIPRQRTNTEAFF. In DNA form, the CDR3 reads TGTGCCACCAGCATTCCCCGACAGAGAACTAACACTGAAGCTTTCTTT.